Each of the 2 T cell receptor beta chains below was sequenced from the same sample in a study of CD8 T cells in Susac syndrome. Reverse transcription used roughly 0.5 to 1 ug RNA and random hexamers. TCRdb redid the calling of the immunoSEQ multiplex PCR reads with MiXCR, one entry per CDR3 protein. The repertoire holds over 95,000 distinct CDR3 sequences, with 92% as singletons. Sequencing used CD8+ T cells from PBMCs. Source of these receptors: a human donor in good health.

The V call is TRBV5-4, the J call TRBJ2-1; 11 nucleotides match TRBD2. V gave up 0 bases and J gave up 4 bases; unmatched junction bases: 3. The CDR3 spans 16 residues. Germline V gene sequence: CDR1 SGHNT, CDR2 YYREEE (reference sequence). DNA of the CDR3: TGTGCCAGCAGCTTGGGACTAGCGGGACAGTACAATGAGCAGTTCTTC. It yields the protein CASSLGLAGQYNEQFF.

The rearrangement uses TRBV19 and TRBJ2-2; 14 bases agree with TRBD2. This CDR3 is 15 amino acids long. Germline trimming cut 3 bases from V and 9 bases from J; bases unmatched to any gene: 3. The germline V gene encodes CDR1 LNHDA and CDR2 SQIVND (reference sequence). DNA of the CDR3: TGTGCCAGTAGTATGGGACTAGCGGGAGTAAGGGAGCTGTTTTTT. Its protein product is CASSMGLAGVRELFF.